This paragraph reports one T cell receptor beta chain. Which antigen it targets is not known. Nothing much larger sits one base from this clone, and base qualities are not available. These data come from a study of cytomegalovirus exposure and HLA in healthy donors listed by TCRdb under 2017. Regarding the research as a whole: According to an earlier analysis of a few hundred of the donors, about 179 million T cells yielded roughly 100 million unique TCR beta sequences and less than 300 Gb of sequence data. Donor age, sex, ethnicity and CMV serostatus were collected together with the repertoire data. The genetic ancestry cluster associated with self-reported Caucasian donors included 81% of the roughly 380 genotyped donors. Typing coverage differed by locus: A, B, C, DRB1 and DQB1 were typed in about 620-640 donors, DQA1 in 500 to 550, DPA1 in some 610, and DPB1 in just under 480. The study was designed to test whether signatures of past pathogen exposure could be identified by cataloging public T cell receptors. To predict cytomegalovirus infection status, the study brought together high-throughput TCR immunosequencing, statistical association of individual TCRs with disease status, and machine learning. In a later analysis, previously published TCR beta repertoires from 666 donors were re-analyzed and high-resolution HLA genotyping was added so that TCR occurrence patterns could be studied. The later analysis used no new phenotypic data to find candidate immune exposures, relying instead on TCR beta sequences and their occurrence across donors. A separate validation cohort of approximately 120 different subjects was used in addition to the roughly 620-subject first cohort. All discovery cohort repertoires had been generated on a single sequencing platform. The study used immunosequencing to profile the T cell repertoires of approximately 650 subjects and linked those repertoires to cytomegalovirus serostatus. Four or five DR-DQ haplotypes were treated as single units for association and clustering because of strong linkage in the cohort. An earlier analysis of 500 to 750 of the donors applied high-throughput TCR beta sequencing to assess whether each TCR beta V gene segment acted as functional or pseudogenic. Both class I and class II loci were covered by HLA typing, at four-digit resolution. On average, around 230,000 unique TCR beta nucleotide sequences were sequenced per donor among some 420 genotyped donors of the cohort, with around 19% of those sequences being non-productive. An early release covering 500 to 750 HLA-typed donors comprised 300 to 350 gigabases of sequencing data and roughly 86 million unique TCR sequences. In a later genetic analysis, genome-wide SNP genotypes for about three fifths of the roughly 670 donors were used, and that subset was treated as a discovery cohort.

Inclusive of the bounding cysteine and phenylalanine, the CDR3 is 15 residues long. Only CDR3 DNA remains: 45 bases, in frame from the first base. V is cut back by 3 bases and J by 6 bases, with 7 bases in the junction unmatched. The germline V gene gives CDR1 as SNHLY and CDR2 as FYNNEI. The library was obtained by the immunoSEQ multiplex PCR assay. The multiplex PCR relied on a mix of 60 forward primers for TCR Vbeta segments and 13 reverse primers for TCR Jbeta segments. The CDR3 region of rearranged TCR beta genes was amplified from genomic DNA with a multiplex PCR assay. The amplified TCR beta libraries were sequenced on the Illumina HiSeq System as 87-base-pair reads. The source study handled its data this way. Across the 640 or so repertoires, a later analysis counted approximately 83 million unique TCR beta chains, roughly 11 million of which were shared by at least two donors. A nearest-neighbor algorithm error-corrected the raw reads and collapsed the reads into unique sequences, merging closely related sequences to remove PCR and sequencing errors. Alignment of CDR3 sequences to IMGT reference sequences was used to assign V, D and J gene segments. For a sequence to be retained, a match of at least six nucleotides was required to both a V gene segment and a J gene segment. Rearrangements were called productive when the CDR3 lacked stop codons and stayed in frame with V and J; all others were non-productive. Following IMGT convention, CDR3 was defined as the stretch from the second conserved V-encoded cysteine to the conserved J-encoded phenylalanine. In an earlier analysis of some 550 of the donors, sequences lacking an unambiguous match to a single V gene segment were excluded. An earlier analysis of a few hundred of the donors called V segments functional above 56.7% productive rearrangements and segregating when the between-donor standard deviation exceeded 5%. A statistical classification framework was built to diagnose cytomegalovirus status from the catalog of TCR beta chain sequences. V and J gene assignment, in a later analysis, came from comparing TCR nucleotide sequences with IMGT/GENE-DB human TR gene sequences. In a later analysis, CDR3 sequences and most-parsimonious VDJ recombination scenarios were assigned using the TCRdist pipeline. In a later analysis, each TCR beta chain was defined by its CDR3 amino acid sequence together with its V-gene family, and reads without a unique V-gene family were excluded. A later analysis removed 592 highly shared, low-generation-probability nucleotide sequences to deal with suspected cross-contamination and a sequencing artifact. For each public chain, a later analysis derived a clonal expansion index from normalized ranks of inferred template counts within each repertoire. In a later analysis, generation probabilities were computed using a VDJ recombination model fitted to out-of-frame rearrangements, and the results were checked against IGoR. In a later analysis, hypergeometric tests were used to score TCR-TCR, TCR-HLA and TCR-CMV co-occurrence, with a repertoire-size bias correction applied to TCR pairs. False discovery rates were estimated in a later analysis by permuting HLA or CMV assignments 20 times. In a later analysis, co-occurring TCRs were grouped using DBSCAN, with TCRdist sequence similarity added in when clustering inside HLA-allele-positive subsets. Co-occurrence clustering excluded repertoires with fewer than 30,000 or more than 120,000 public chains, plus five with anomalous nucleotide sharing. The immuneACCESS repertoire file appears here via TCRdb, limited to in-frame rearrangements. These files lack a portion of the clones; in checked studies, under half of the deficit traces to unresolved V genes, and the cause of the others is not known. The V and J calls and the clone size are those of that table, but D and trimming were determined from the DNA. This sample gives some 120,000 clones in total; roughly 84% of them show up just once. The ten largest clones capture under 3% of the sample.

The cohort was made up of approximately 700 healthy bone marrow donors. All cohort members were sampled while nominally healthy, although unrecorded immune exposures were likely present. The donor tested CMV seropositive, placing the donor among the 289 seropositive members of the cohort. A peripheral blood sample was collected from each donor, and TCR beta sequencing was performed on peripheral blood mononuclear cells. The Qiagen DNeasy Blood Extraction Kit was used to extract genomic DNA from the blood cell samples. What the research found in general, with its limitations: Most CMV-associated TCR beta chains appeared to be HLA-restricted in a later analysis, and the HLA associations seemed to be driven largely by CMV exposure. It was suggested by the authors that the approach could potentially be generalized to other disease states and immunological phenotypes. Because counts were too low, approximately 18 rarely observed V segments, including chromosome 9 orphons, were excluded from the earlier analysis of under 650 of the donors. Strong co-occurrence of HLA alleles, especially DR and DQ, made assigning TCR associations to individual alleles difficult. The classifier was reported to diagnose cytomegalovirus status with high specificity and sensitivity in both the original cohort and the validation cohort. Some IMGT-functional V segments, including TRBV6-2 and TRBV6-3, could not be told apart with the 87-base-pair reads, so those segments were excluded. In a later analysis, several top co-occurrence clusters were reported to appear linked to parvovirus B19, influenza, CMV and Epstein-Barr virus. Correlated functional status among segregating V segments might reflect linkage disequilibrium, but an unknown experimental factor could not be ruled out. Immune exposure information for the cohort was limited to CMV serostatus. A group of highly shared sequence variants was considered likely to be a technical artifact of the sequencing pipeline. Presence/absence analyses assumed roughly uniform sequencing depth across donors, an assumption that may not hold. In a later analysis, TCR association rates were found to vary across HLA loci, with the most associated TCRs seen for DRB1 alleles and the fewest for HLA-C alleles. Because HLA typing was unavailable for some donors at each locus, only the typed subset was used in association tests. A few of the identified cytomegalovirus-associated TCR beta chains were confirmed in vitro to be specific for cytomegalovirus antigens. The cohort was sequenced for TCR beta chains only, and without alpha or paired-chain data the features that could be detected were limited. An association between a missense DCLRE1C variant and V-gene and J-gene trimming of TCR beta chains was found in a later genetic analysis and replicated in an independent cohort. A further reported finding was that TCR beta sequences accurately predicted the HLA-A and HLA-B alleles for most subjects in the first cohort. In an earlier analysis of more than 500 of the donors, most TCR beta V segments appeared in productive rearrangements about 90% or about 30% of the time, broadly matching IMGT annotations. Compared with equally common non-associated chains, HLA-associated TCR beta chains in a later analysis were more clonally expanded and had lower generation probabilities. In a later analysis, more than 15,000 TCR beta sequences were associated with specific HLA alleles at a false discovery rate of 0.05. Most TCR sequences were seen in very few donors, while some public TCRs were found in many individuals. The study gave a list of 150 to 200 TCR beta chains associated with cytomegalovirus. Compared with the roughly 670-donor mean, donors in an Asian-associated ancestry cluster had fewer N-insertions in productive TCRs, according to a later genetic analysis.

The sequence joins TRBV2 to TRBJ1-5; the junction holds 8 bases that match TRBD1. The specimen sequenced was PBMCs. This TCR was sampled from a woman younger than 35 in good health and CMV-seropositive. The DNA reads TGTGCCAGCAGTGAGAACAGGGGGATAGGTCAGCCCCAGCATTTT. The resulting protein is CASSENRGIGQPQHF.